This entry lists 2 T cell receptor beta chains sequenced from one sample in a study of T-cell memory formation after mild COVID-19 (dated by TCRdb to the early 2020s). Libraries were made using 5' RACE. Instrument on record: Illumina NovaSeq 6000. TCRdb reprocessing: public reads trimmed at Q25 with fastp, clones called with MiXCR, in-frame beta chains kept. Here each entry gathers all rows of one CDR3 protein and keeps the most common genes and DNA. Counted in this sample were 150,000 or so distinct CDR3 sequences; around 15% of them appeared once. 11% to 15% of the sample lies in the top ten. What was sequenced was PBMCs or a T cell subset sorted from them (not recorded which). The receptor source for this set is an adult woman who had mild COVID-19 (a few samples of this study predate the infection). The sample titles of this study are shuffled in the database, so cell type and time point are left out; the donor was told from shared clones.

At least ten counts were recorded for this clonotype. The chain carries TRBV12-3 or TRBV12-4 and TRBJ2-2; tentatively, D is TRBD1 or TRBD2 (5 bases each). The CDR3 is made up of 14 amino acids. V shed 3 bases and J shed 6 bases, with 11 bases lying between them. CDR3 loop: CASSLRGYAGELFF. The CDR3 DNA reads TGTGCCAGCAGTTTGAGGGGCTACGCCGGGGAGCTGTTTTTT.

This clonotype was seen many times. The chain combines TRBV20-1 with TRBJ2-2; TRBD1 might be the D (6 bases). Germline V lookup: CDR1 DFQATT, CDR2 SNEGSKA (reference sequence). V gave up 7 bases and J gave up 4 bases, with 10 bases separating them. The CDR3 covers 12 residues. As DNA, the CDR3 is TGCAGTGAACAGGGCCCCACCGGGGAGCTGTTTTTT. It encodes CSEQGPTGELFF.